This T cell receptor (beta chain) is from a study of blood T cell repertoires in COVID-19. V lost 2 bases to trimming and J lost 6 bases, with 14 bases between them. The CDR3 covers 14 residues. CDR1 and CDR2 from the germline V gene are ENHRY and SYGVKD. The repertoire was sequenced with immunoSEQ multiplex PCR; TCRdb's copy has only in-frame clones and lacks some. The sample consists of over 100,000 clones, 84% of them appearing once. The genes are TRBV10-3 and TRBJ2-7, with D perhaps TRBD2 (5 bases). The clonotype was recovered from a woman aged 45-60 years with acute or convalescent COVID-19. Sample: peripheral blood. The CDR3 spells CAISEPFRGSEQYF. CDR3 sequence (DNA): TGTGCCATCAGTGAGCCTTTCCGGGGAAGCGAGCAGTACTTC.